The 28 T cell receptor beta chains presented below share a single source sample, sequenced in a study of identical twins. In TCRdb, the 5' RACE reads were re-called with MiXCR into one record per CDR3 protein. Of approximately 630,000 distinct CDR3 sequences in the sample, 7.1% were seen once. This sample also appeared in a second study, on yellow fever vaccine responses in identical twins.

The sample was PBMCs. The receptors originated from a woman between 18 and 29 years old in good health.

This clonotype came up many times. V is TRBV7-8 and J is TRBJ2-3; the D is unclear. The germline V gene encodes CDR1 SGHVS and CDR2 FQNEAQ. This CDR3 region has 14 residues. Trimming removed 5 bases at V and 4 bases at J, with 13 bases between. This chain's CDR3 is CASSPVRLADTQYF. For the CDR3, the DNA is TGTGCCAGCAGCCCCGTGAGGTTGGCAGATACGCAGTATTTT.

Ten or more counts support this clonotype. This sequence joins TRBV5-1 and TRBJ2-7; 14 nucleotides agree with TRBD2. The CDR3 runs to 15 residues. V shed 4 bases, J shed 5 bases, and the junction held 5 bases outside the gene matches. Germline-derived CDR1 and CDR2 are SGHRS and YFSETQ. CDR3 amino acids: CASSLGTSGSNEQYF. The CDR3 DNA reads as TGCGCCAGCAGCCTAGGGACTAGCGGGAGTAACGAGCAGTACTTC.

This CDR3 reads CASSSAGGEFF. Written as DNA, the CDR3 is TGTGCCAGCAGTTCCGCGGGGGGGGAGTTCTTC. The V gene is TRBV6-6, the J gene TRBJ2-1; 9 nucleotides line up with TRBD2. The CDR3 is 11 amino acids. The V and J ends lost 4 bases and 14 bases, in that order; junction bases with no gene match: 3. CDR1 and CDR2 (germline): MNHNY, SVGAGI (reference sequence).

In this sample, this clonotype turned up a few times. The rearrangement joins TRBV24-1 to TRBJ2-2; tentatively, D is TRBD1 (6 bases). The length of the CDR3 is 16 residues. Deletions cut 3 bases from V and 3 bases from J, with 13 bases between. The germline CDR1 and CDR2 sequences are KGHDR and SFDVKD. Here the CDR3 reads CATSDKGTGYTGELFF. The CDR3 DNA sequence: TGTGCCACCAGTGATAAGGGAACAGGGTACACCGGGGAGCTGTTTTTT.

This clonotype was counted many times. This sequence joins TRBV9 and TRBJ2-2; D is possibly TRBD1 (6 bases). The germline V gene has CDR1 SGDLS and CDR2 YYNGEE. The CDR3 is 17 residues long. The V gene lost 0 bases and the J gene lost 1 base, with 13 bases spanning the gap. DNA of the CDR3: TGTGCCAGCAGCGTAGCTACACGGACAGAGAACACCGGGGAGCTGTTTTTT. Translating it yields CASSVATRTENTGELFF.

This clonotype was detected a few times. V gene TRBV20-1 combines with J gene TRBJ1-2; TRBD1 is a possible D gene (5 bases). V was shortened by 4 bases and J by 6 bases, with 15 bases between the two germline ends. Germline assignment: CDR1 DFQATT and CDR2 SNEGSKA (reference sequence). The CDR3 sequence is 13 residues long. DNA of the CDR3: TGCAGTGCTACCCCGGGGCACCTAGATGGCTACACCTTC. Its translation is CSATPGHLDGYTF.

This clonotype occurred a few times. The rearrangement uses TRBV27 and TRBJ2-7, with D possibly TRBD2 on 6 matching bases. CDR3 length: 14 residues. Germline CDR1 reads MNHEY; CDR2 reads SMNVEV (reference sequence). V shed 3 bases and J shed 4 bases, with 13 bases lying between them. This CDR3 is CASSFIQGGYEQYF. The CDR3, as DNA: TGTGCCAGCAGTTTCATTCAGGGAGGTTACGAGCAGTACTTC.

This clonotype was picked up a small number of times. CDR3 DNA sequence: TGTGCCAGCAGCTTAGAAGGGACAGAGTTTTACAATGAGCAGTTCTTC. Its protein is CASSLEGTEFYNEQFF. This rearrangement joins TRBV7-9 to TRBJ2-1; 7 nucleotides align to TRBD1. Germline V lookup: CDR1 SEHNR, CDR2 FQNEAQ (reference sequence). The V and J ends lost 1 base and 4 bases, in that order; junction bases with no gene match: 7. The CDR3 has 16 residues.

This clonotype was observed at least ten times. The germline gene is not matched at one end of the junction; a read error may be the cause. The rearrangement links TRBV3-1 to TRBJ2-1; no firm D call. The CDR3 spans 11 residues. CDR1 and CDR2 from the germline V gene are LGHDT and YNNKEL (reference sequence). DNA for the CDR3: TGTGCCAGCAGCCAACTGGATCTTATGGACTTC. It yields the protein CASSQLDLMDF.

The chain uses TRBV5-1 and TRBJ2-3, with D possibly being TRBD1 or TRBD2 (5 bases each). V was pared by 1 base and J by 5 bases, with 14 bases between. The CDR3 is 15 amino acids. Germline assignment: CDR1 SGHRS and CDR2 YFSETQ. In nucleotides, the CDR3 is TGCGCCAGCAGCTTGATAGGGGTTGCGGGAGATACGCAGTATTTT. Amino acids: CASSLIGVAGDTQYF.

This clonotype was seen repeatedly, ten times or more. The rearrangement links TRBV19 to TRBJ1-1; no firm D call. This CDR3 is built from 12 residues. Trimming cost V 5 bases and J 1 base, with 5 bases left between them. Germline CDR1 LNHDA, CDR2 SQIVND (reference sequence). CDR3 in amino acids: CASSLQNTEAFF. Here the CDR3 DNA reads TGTGCCAGTAGTTTGCAGAACACTGAAGCTTTCTTT.

The V and J genes are TRBV9 and TRBJ2-7, with a weak D call TRBD2 (5 bases). The CDR3 runs 14 residues. Trimming cost V 1 base and J 2 bases, with 10 bases left between them. The germline CDR1 and CDR2 sequences are SGDLS and YYNGEE. The CDR3 coding sequence is TGTGCCAGCAGCGTATCCCCCGGGGCCTACGAGCAGTACTTC. Translation: CASSVSPGAYEQYF.

This clonotype was seen a handful of times. This chain connects TRBV27 to TRBJ1-2; 11 nucleotides line up with TRBD1. V dropped 4 bases and J dropped 3; count of bases not matched to a gene: 13. Germline CDR1 and CDR2: MNHEY and SMNVEV (reference sequence). The CDR3 loop spans 18 amino acids. The CDR3 protein is CASSSLDRGPWADYGYTF. The CDR3 region has the DNA TGTGCCAGCAGTTCCCTGGACAGGGGGCCATGGGCTGACTATGGCTACACCTTC.

This clonotype has only a few counts. The V and J genes are TRBV6-5 and TRBJ2-3, with D possibly being TRBD2 (6 bases). V dropped 0 bases and J dropped 2 bases, with 12 bases sitting between them. Germline V gene sequence: CDR1 MNHEY, CDR2 SVGAGI. The CDR3 is 16 residues long. CDR3 nucleotide sequence: TGTGCCAGCAGTTACTCGTGGCGGGGAGTCACAGATACGCAGTATTTT. Its protein is CASSYSWRGVTDTQYF.

The V gene is TRBV12-3 or TRBV12-4, the J gene TRBJ2-1, with 12 bases identical to TRBD1. CDR3 length equals 15 residues. The V segment lost 3 bases and the J segment 7 bases; nucleotides outside the gene matches: 4. CDR3 in DNA: TGTGCCAGCAGTTTTGGGACAGGGGGCTCTAATGAGCAGTTCTTC. Its protein product is CASSFGTGGSNEQFF.

This clonotype came up a few times. The rearrangement links TRBV12-3 or TRBV12-4 to TRBJ2-5; 7 bases are a match to TRBD1. The CDR3 has 14 residues. J lost 4 bases, V lost 6 bases, and 8 bases had no gene match. The CDR3, as DNA: TGTGCCAGCAGGGATAACAGGGGACGAGAGACCCAGTACTTC. Residues: CASRDNRGRETQYF.

The chain has TRBV7-9 and TRBJ1-4; D ambiguous. Trimming removed 0 bases at V and 7 bases at J, with 9 bases between. Per germline, CDR1 SEHNR and CDR2 FQNEAQ (reference sequence). The CDR3 extends over 14 amino acids. The CDR3 DNA sequence: TGTGCCAGCAGCTTAGCGCAGACGGGTGAAAAACTGTTTTTT. This gives the protein CASSLAQTGEKLFF.

This clonotype was observed at least ten times. The V call is TRBV10-3, the J call TRBJ2-7; D unresolved. V was pared by 3 bases and J by 5 bases, with 8 bases between. Germline CDR1 is ENHRY and CDR2 is SYGVKD. This CDR3 spans 12 amino acids. The CDR3 loop reads CAISEGLHEQYF. For the CDR3, the DNA is TGTGCCATCAGTGAAGGCCTCCACGAGCAGTACTTC.

The chain has TRBV20-1 and TRBJ2-5, with D possibly TRBD2 on 6 matching bases. Germline-derived CDR1 and CDR2 are DFQATT and SNEGSKA (reference sequence). V was pared by 3 bases and J by 1 base, with 9 bases between. This CDR3 has 13 residues. CDR3 DNA sequence: TGCAGTGCTAGTACTAGCAGCCAAGAGACCCAGTACTTC. Translated: CSASTSSQETQYF.

The chain couples TRBV27 to TRBJ2-2, with a tentative D call TRBD2 (5 bases). Germline values: CDR1 MNHEY, CDR2 SMNVEV (reference sequence). Trimming removed 0 bases from V and 5 bases from J, with 10 bases in between. The CDR3 extends over 15 amino acids. CDR3 sequence (DNA): TGTGCCAGCAGTTTATCCGGGGTGAGGACCGGGGAGCTGTTTTTT. Its translation: CASSLSGVRTGELFF.

In its sample, this clonotype was seen many times. The chain carries TRBV27 and TRBJ1-2; 8 bases agree with TRBD1. Losses at the gene ends were 0 bases for V and 3 bases for J; bases not matched to a gene: 6. In germline, CDR1 is MNHEY, CDR2 SMNVEV (reference sequence). The CDR3 loop spans 16 amino acids. CDR3 DNA sequence: TGTGCCAGCAGTTTATCTAGGGACAGGCCGTACTATGGCTACACCTTC. This translates into CASSLSRDRPYYGYTF.

CDR3: CASRPRDRESNEQFF. CDR3 bases: TGTGCCAGCAGACCTCGGGACAGGGAGTCTAATGAGCAGTTCTTC. The genes are TRBV28 and TRBJ2-1; TRBD1 matches at 9 bases. This CDR3 spans 15 amino acids. Trimming took 6 bases from V and 7 from J; bases not matched to a gene: 10. Germline V lookup: CDR1 MDHEN, CDR2 SYDVKM.

The chain joins TRBV29-1 to TRBJ2-3; D unclear. There are 13 residues in the CDR3. Germline values: CDR1 SQVTM, CDR2 ANQGSEA. Trimming cost V 1 base and J 5 bases, with 10 bases left between them. CDR3 DNA sequence: TGCAGCGTTGAAGCTATCCCCGGAGATACGCAGTATTTT. Amino acid sequence: CSVEAIPGDTQYF.

This clonotype occurred a few times. The CDR3 here is CSARGYNTGELFF. CDR3 in DNA: TGCAGTGCCCGGGGCTACAACACCGGGGAGCTGTTTTTT. The chain carries TRBV20-1 and TRBJ2-2; D is perhaps TRBD1 or TRBD2 (5 bases each). The germline gives CDR1 DFQATT, CDR2 SNEGSKA (reference sequence). This CDR3 contains 13 residues. The V end lost 6 bases, the J end lost 2 bases, and 10 bases lay between the germline ends.

This clonotype was seen only a few times. V gene TRBV13 combines with J gene TRBJ2-3; 10 bases line up with TRBD2. V lost 4 bases and J lost 7; bases outside the gene matches: 5. Per the germline V gene, CDR1 is PRHDT and CDR2 is FYEKMQ (reference sequence). This CDR3 spans 14 amino acids. Here the CDR3 reads CASSSSGGHYTQYF. The CDR3 DNA reads TGTGCCAGCAGCTCTAGCGGGGGACACTATACGCAGTATTTT.

This clonotype was seen at least ten times. The genes are TRBV12-3 or TRBV12-4 and TRBJ1-5; TRBD1 aligns across 7 bases. This CDR3 contains 14 residues. The J segment lost 3 bases and the V segment lost 8 bases, leaving 7 bases of the junction unmatched. CDR3 coding DNA: TGTGCCAGCTGCCCGACAGGGACCAATCAGCCCCAGCATTTT. Amino acid sequence: CASCPTGTNQPQHF.

This clonotype showed up just a few times. The chain is built from TRBV5-1 and TRBJ2-1; 7 bases are a match to TRBD2. V dropped 4 bases and J dropped 0; count of bases not matched to a gene: 4. CDR3 size: 15 residues. CDR1 and CDR2 (germline): SGHRS, YFSETQ. In DNA form, the CDR3 reads TGCGCCAGCAGCATTCTAGCGGCCTCCTACAATGAGCAGTTCTTC. Translating it yields CASSILAASYNEQFF.

This clonotype was seen many times. The chain joins TRBV7-9 to TRBJ2-1, with 10 bases lining up with TRBD1. The CDR3 covers 16 residues. The V gene's germline CDR1 is SEHNR and CDR2 FQNEAQ (reference sequence). V lost 1 base and J lost 2; bases outside the gene matches: 2. CDR3 in amino acids: CASSLGQGATYNEQFF. CDR3 in DNA: TGTGCCAGCAGCTTAGGACAGGGGGCAACCTACAATGAGCAGTTCTTC.